The 25 T cell receptor beta chains below all came from one sample that was sequenced in a study of blood T cells in healthy people across ages. Through a sample-barcoded 5' primer and a J-beta primer mix, a second PCR was run for about 6 to 11 cycles. Each CDR3 protein gets one entry after TCRdb re-called the 5' RACE reads with MiXCR. Altogether more than 1,400,000 distinct CDR3 sequences are present, approximately 38% being singletons, with the ten largest covering 7.9%. What was sequenced was blood. The receptor source for this set is a woman under 30 in good health.

The chain couples TRBV7-9 to TRBJ2-1; D might be TRBD2 (7 bases). Deletions cut 5 bases from V and 7 bases from J, with 21 bases between. The CDR3 sequence is 16 residues long. The germline gives CDR1 SEHNR, CDR2 FQNEAQ (reference sequence). The DNA of the CDR3 is TGTGCCAGCAGCCCACGGGGGGCGCGACTCGGGAATGAGCAGTTCTTC. This codes for CASSPRGARLGNEQFF. Filled out from reference TRBV7-9 and TRBJ2-1, the complete variable domain reads DTGVSQNPRHKITKRGQNVTFRCDPISEHNRLYWYRQTLGQGPEFLTYFQNEAQLEKSRLLSDRFSAERPKGSFSTLEIQRTEQGDSAMYLCASSPRGARLGNEQFFGPGTRLTVL.

This clonotype has only a few counts. The DNA of the CDR3 is TGCAGTGCTAGGGACTCTAGCGGACCTTACAATGAGCAGTTCTTC. Its translation is CSARDSSGPYNEQFF. This chain uses TRBV20-1 with TRBJ2-1; 7 nucleotides agree with TRBD2. Unmatched junction bases numbered 9, after V lost 3 bases and J lost 4 bases. The CDR3 contains 15 residues. Germline V gene sequence: CDR1 DFQATT, CDR2 SNEGSKA (reference sequence).

At least ten counts were recorded for this clonotype. V usage is TRBV6-2 or TRBV6-3 and J usage is TRBJ2-1, with 11 bases lining up with TRBD2. Per the germline V gene, CDR1 is MNHEY and CDR2 is SVGEGT. V dropped 7 bases and J dropped 7; count of bases not matched to a gene: 6. The CDR3 sequence is 14 residues long. The DNA for the CDR3 is TGTGCCAGCACTTTAGCGGGAGGGCCGAATGAGCAGTTCTTC. Residues: CASTLAGGPNEQFF.

The chain links TRBV10-3 to TRBJ1-5, with D perhaps matching TRBD1 (5 bases). The V end was cut by 10 bases, the J end by 0 bases, with 10 bases between. This CDR3 has 13 amino acids. In germline, CDR1 is ENHRY, CDR2 SYGVKD. The CDR3 is CATGADSNQPQHF. CDR3 in DNA: TGTGCCACCGGGGCCGATAGCAATCAGCCCCAGCATTTT.

The chain is built from TRBV5-1 and TRBJ2-2; 7 nucleotides line up with TRBD1. The length of the CDR3 is 14 residues. V was clipped by 9 bases and J by 4 bases; unmatched bases: 9. Germline-derived CDR1 and CDR2 are SGHRS and YFSETQ. CDR3 amino acids: CATSDRVVTGELFF. The CDR3 DNA sequence: TGCGCCACCTCTGACAGGGTTGTCACCGGGGAGCTGTTTTTT.

This sequence joins TRBV7-2 and TRBJ2-3; 12 bases fit TRBD2. CDR1 SGHTA and CDR2 FQGNSA come from the germline V gene. The J segment lost 5 bases and the V segment lost 0 bases, leaving 9 bases of the junction unmatched. The CDR3 spans 18 residues. The CDR3 spells CASSLAGPSGRGIDTQYF. The CDR3 coding sequence is TGTGCCAGCAGCTTAGCAGGCCCTAGCGGGAGGGGCATAGATACGCAGTATTTT.

The V and J genes are TRBV2 and TRBJ2-5, with 7 bases identical to TRBD2. The germline CDR1 and CDR2 sequences are SNHLY and FYNNEI. With 10 bases clipped from V and 4 bases from J, the junction kept 6 bases outside the gene matches. There are 12 residues in the CDR3. This CDR3 is CAIERGAETQYF. The CDR3 region has the DNA TGTGCCATCGAGCGGGGTGCAGAGACCCAGTACTTC.

This clonotype came up a few times. This sequence joins TRBV24-1 and TRBJ1-2, with D perhaps TRBD1 (6 bases). Trimming cost V 3 bases and J 3 bases, with 13 bases left between them. In germline, CDR1 is KGHDR, CDR2 SFDVKD. This CDR3 is built from 15 residues. The CDR3 nucleotides are TGTGCCACCAGTGATCGGACCCCAGGGGACTATGGCTACACCTTC. This translates into CATSDRTPGDYGYTF.

This clonotype came up once. The chain has TRBV5-1 and TRBJ1-1, with D possibly matching TRBD1 (6 bases). CDR1 and CDR2 (germline): SGHRS, YFSETQ. The ends were cut back, 5 bases at V and 7 bases at J, with 15 bases in the middle. The CDR3 is made up of 13 amino acids. This CDR3 reads CASRETGTHEAFF. The CDR3 region has the DNA TGCGCCAGCAGAGAGACAGGAACACATGAAGCTTTCTTT. The variable domain in full, with the rest retrieved from reference TRBV5-1 and TRBJ1-1, is KAGVTQTPRYLIKTRGQQVTLSCSPISGHRSVSWYQQTPGQGLQFLFEYFSETQRNKGNFPGRFSGRQFSNSRSEMNVSTLELGDSALYLCASRETGTHEAFFGQGTRLTVV.

This clonotype was picked up a small number of times. The chain is built from TRBV5-4 and TRBJ2-1, with 12 bases aligning to TRBD2. J lost 8 bases, V lost 4 bases, and 10 bases had no gene match. Per the germline V gene, CDR1 is SGHNT and CDR2 is YYREEE (reference sequence). The CDR3 length is 16 residues. CDR3 protein: CASSVAGTSGFDEQFF. The DNA of the CDR3 is TGTGCCAGCAGCGTTGCCGGGACTAGCGGGTTCGATGAGCAGTTCTTC.

The chain carries TRBV7-9 and TRBJ2-1; D might be TRBD2 (6 bases). This CDR3 region has 16 residues. V lost 7 bases to trimming and J lost 4 bases, with 20 bases between them. Germline values: CDR1 SEHNR, CDR2 FQNEAQ (reference sequence). The CDR3 spells CASTRLRDSLYNEQFF. The DNA of the CDR3 is TGTGCCAGCACCCGACTCCGGGACTCTCTTTACAATGAGCAGTTCTTC. Full variable domain (outside the CDR3, taken from reference TRBV7-9 and TRBJ2-1): DTGVSQNPRHKITKRGQNVTFRCDPISEHNRLYWYRQTLGQGPEFLTYFQNEAQLEKSRLLSDRFSAERPKGSFSTLEIQRTEQGDSAMYLCASTRLRDSLYNEQFFGPGTRLTVL.

This clonotype showed up just a few times. V and J are TRBV7-6 and TRBJ1-1; no clear D gene. Germline V CDR1 and CDR2: SGHVS, FNYEAQ. Trimming pared 5 bases from V and 11 bases from J, leaving 6 bases between. The CDR3 totals 9 residues. CDR3 residues: CASSPRAFF. The DNA of the CDR3 is TGTGCCAGCAGCCCCCGGGCTTTCTTT.

The rearrangement uses TRBV27 and TRBJ1-2; D remains ambiguous. The CDR3 runs to 15 residues. Germline lookup yields CDR1 MNHEY and CDR2 SMNVEV (reference sequence). V lost 5 bases to trimming and J lost 7 bases, with 20 bases between them. CDR3 DNA: TGTGCCAGCAGTCAGGATCCCTCCTCGGGAAGTGGCTACACCTTC. Amino acid sequence: CASSQDPSSGSGYTF.

The chain joins TRBV5-1 to TRBJ1-2; D unresolved. The germline V and J ends were trimmed by 0 bases and 6 bases, with 9 bases remaining between them. This CDR3 comprises 13 residues. The germline V gene has CDR1 SGHRS and CDR2 YFSETQ. CDR3 sequence: CASSLAGPDGYTF. Written as DNA, the CDR3 is TGCGCCAGCAGCTTGGCAGGCCCGGATGGCTACACCTTC.

The gene calls are TRBV7-9 and TRBJ2-2; D gene unclear. This CDR3 is 12 amino acids long. CDR1 and CDR2 from the germline V gene are SEHNR and FQNEAQ (reference sequence). Deletions cut 2 bases from V and 6 bases from J, with 4 bases between. The CDR3 sequence: CASSLFAGELFF. In nucleotides, the CDR3 is TGTGCCAGCAGCTTATTCGCCGGGGAGCTGTTTTTT.

The J gene is TRBJ2-7, the V gene TRBV25-1; maybe TRBD2 (5 bases). There are 14 residues in the CDR3. Deletions cut 3 bases from V and 0 bases from J, with 9 bases between. Per germline, CDR1 MGHDK and CDR2 SYGVNS. The CDR3, as DNA: TGTGCCAGCAGTGATCTTGGGAGCTCCTACGAGCAGTACTTC. Encoded protein: CASSDLGSSYEQYF.

V gene TRBV3-1 combines with J gene TRBJ1-2, with D maybe TRBD1 (5 bases). Trimming cost V 4 bases and J 4 bases, with 16 bases left between them. Germline loops: CDR1 LGHDT, CDR2 YNNKEL (reference sequence). The CDR3 is 15 residues long. CDR3 loop: CASSPYGGDPYGYTF. The CDR3 DNA sequence: TGTGCCAGCAGCCCCTACGGGGGGGACCCCTATGGCTACACCTTC. The full variable domain, rest sourced from reference TRBV3-1 and TRBJ1-2, is DTAVSQTPKYLVTQMGNDKSIKCEQNLGHDTMYWYKQDSKKFLKIMFSYNNKELIINETVPNRFSPKSPDKAHLNLHINSLELGDSAVYFCASSPYGGDPYGYTFGSGTRLTVV.

This rearrangement joins TRBV15 to TRBJ2-2; no clear D gene. The CDR3 covers 14 residues. Trimming left V 3 bases short and J 1 base short, with 6 bases between. Germline V CDR1 and CDR2: LNHNV, YYDKDF (reference sequence). This chain's CDR3 is CATSSEVNTGELFF. The CDR3 DNA reads TGTGCCACCAGCAGTGAAGTGAACACCGGGGAGCTGTTTTTT.

This clonotype was counted only a few times. The CDR3 loop reads CASSYTSQVASYNEQFF. The DNA of the CDR3 is TGCGCCAGCAGTTACACCAGTCAGGTAGCTTCTTACAATGAGCAGTTCTTC. The gene calls are TRBV5-1 and TRBJ2-1; D remains unclear. The CDR3 is 17 residues long. V was cut by 5 bases and J by 4 bases, with 22 bases left in between. Germline CDR1 and CDR2: SGHRS and YFSETQ.

This clonotype was picked up a small number of times. The gene calls are TRBV7-2 and TRBJ2-7; maybe TRBD2 (6 bases). Germline CDR1 and CDR2: SGHTA and FQGNSA. The CDR3 loop spans 12 amino acids. Trimming shortened V by 5 bases and J by 6 bases, and 11 bases separated the two germline ends. The CDR3 nucleotides read TGTGCCAGCAGCGGCGGGGCCTCCGAGCAGTACTTC. Encoded protein: CASSGGASEQYF.

The chain is built from TRBV7-6 and TRBJ2-1; the D is unclear. CDR3 length equals 13 residues. The germline V and J ends were trimmed by 0 bases and 6 bases, with 6 bases remaining between them. Germline loops: CDR1 SGHVS, CDR2 FNYEAQ. The DNA of the CDR3 is TGTGCCAGCAGCTTAGCCCCCATCAATGAGCAGTTCTTC. Residues: CASSLAPINEQFF.

This rearrangement joins TRBV12-3 or TRBV12-4 to TRBJ1-2, with D unresolved. Trimming took off 10 bases at V and 1 base at J, with 10 bases between the two ends. This CDR3 contains 12 residues. The CDR3 DNA reads TGTGCCACCTCCTTTTTTAACTATGGCTACACCTTC. Encoded protein: CATSFFNYGYTF.

This chain connects TRBV6-5 to TRBJ2-4; a possible D gene is TRBD1 (6 bases). The germline CDR1 and CDR2 sequences are MNHEY and SVGAGI. The CDR3 runs 17 residues. Trimming cost V 0 bases and J 2 bases, with 14 bases left between them. CDR3 sequence reads: CASSYSRQGSSKNIQYF. The CDR3 coding sequence is TGTGCCAGCAGTTACTCGAGGCAGGGGTCTTCCAAAAACATTCAGTACTTC.

This clonotype was seen a few times. The chain has TRBV4-2 and TRBJ2-3; D ambiguous. V lost 0 bases and J lost 2, with 12 bases in between. The CDR3 is made up of 16 amino acids. From germline, CDR1 is LGHNA and CDR2 YNFKEQ. CDR3: CASSQDLAQPTDTQYF. CDR3 bases: TGTGCCAGCAGCCAAGACTTGGCTCAGCCCACAGATACGCAGTATTTT.

This clonotype was seen a few times. The chain has TRBV24-1 and TRBJ2-7; 11 nucleotides line up with TRBD1. Germline-derived CDR1 and CDR2 are KGHDR and SFDVKD. After removal of 4 bases from V and 3 bases from J, the junction contained 4 bases not matched to a gene. The CDR3 is made up of 15 amino acids. The CDR3 spells CATSDSGTGGYEQYF. The CDR3 DNA follows: TGTGCCACCAGTGACTCCGGGACAGGGGGCTACGAGCAGTACTTC.